This TCR beta chain derives from a study of blood T cells in healthy people across ages. Donors gave ten milliliters of peripheral blood apiece. CDR3 length equals 15 residues. Germline values: CDR1 MNHNY, CDR2 SVGAGI (reference sequence). The V and J ends lost 6 bases and 6 bases respectively, with 18 bases between them. A sample-barcoded 5' primer and a J-beta primer mix were used in a second PCR of about 7 to 12 cycles. TCRdb reanalysed the 5' RACE reads using MiXCR and keeps one entry per CDR3 protein. The sample records some 1.4 million distinct CDR3 sequences, roughly 45% being singletons. This TCR was recovered from a woman under 30 in good health. The chain links TRBV6-6 to TRBJ1-5; D is possibly TRBD1 (5 bases). What was sequenced was blood. The CDR3 DNA sequence: TGTGCCAGCAGCTGGGGGGGGGACGCTGGTCAGCCCCAGCATTTT. It specifies CASSWGGDAGQPQHF.